The TCR beta chain under discussion was sequenced for a study of blood T cell repertoires in COVID-19. V lost 8 bases and J lost 7; bases outside the gene matches: 11. CDR1 is SNHLY and CDR2 is FYNNEI in the germline V gene. The CDR3 runs 14 residues. Patients in Seattle were enrolled during active infection, then followed longitudinally. Original handling: Researchers report that nucleated cell counts were estimated from reference gene primer amplification. The protocol was immunoSEQ multiplex PCR, while the TCRdb copy is restricted to in-frame clones and leaves out a portion. V, J and clone size were drawn from that table, and D and trimming were deduced from the DNA. The sample lists under 400,000 clones, more than 70% occurring once.

The chain carries TRBV2 and TRBJ1-2, with 9 bases matching TRBD1. Material: peripheral blood. The TCR comes from a woman aged 25-40 years with COVID-19, enrolled during active disease. The CDR3: CASSRDREVGGYTF. The CDR3 DNA reads as TGTGCCAGCTCCCGGGACAGGGAGGTTGGTGGCTACACCTTC. Supplemented by reference TRBV2 and TRBJ1-2, the full variable domain reads EPEVTQTPSHQVTQMGQEVILRCVPISNHLYFYWYRQILGQKVEFLVSFYNNEISEKSEIFDDQFSVERPDGSNFTLKIRSTKLEDSAMYFCASSRDREVGGYTFGSGTRLTVV.